Presented here are 17 T cell receptor beta chains from one specimen sequenced in a study of T cells in Graves' hyperthyroidism and ophthalmopathy. TCR beta CDR3 region amplification was performed from RNA transcripts. First-round RT-PCR with HTBI primers amplified the TCR CDR3 region. TCRdb re-called the multiplex PCR reads through MiXCR, storing one row per CDR3 protein. This table has 600,000 to 750,000 distinct CDR3 sequences, roughly 17% appearing once. The sample comprised blood. These receptors were obtained from a man aged 50-59 years with Graves' hyperthyroidism.

This clonotype was seen many times. The chain combines TRBV2 with TRBJ1-4, with 8 bases aligning to TRBD1. The V and J ends lost 6 bases and 0 bases, in that order; junction bases with no gene match: 0. The CDR3 contains 14 residues. Germline-derived CDR1 and CDR2 are SNHLY and FYNNEI. The CDR3 here is CASRDRATNEKLFF. In DNA form, the CDR3 reads TGTGCCAGCAGGGACAGGGCAACTAATGAAAAACTGTTTTTT.

The sample holds many counts of this clonotype. CDR3 sequence reads: CASSLGGRGRFPSTQYF. CDR3 in DNA: TGTGCCAGCAGCTTAGGAGGACGGGGAAGATTTCCGAGCACCCAGTACTTC. This sequence joins TRBV11-2 and TRBJ2-5, with D maybe TRBD2 (5 bases). Germline assignment: CDR1 SGHAT and CDR2 FQNNGV. The CDR3 is 17 residues long. V was cut by 1 base and J by 8 bases, with 23 bases left in between.

Here the CDR3 reads CASSSEGGQGNYGYTF. The CDR3 nucleotides are TGTGCCAGCAGTTCCGAGGGGGGACAGGGGAACTATGGCTACACCTTC. The chain couples TRBV28 to TRBJ1-2; 10 nucleotides match TRBD1. The CDR3 totals 16 residues. The V gene's germline CDR1 is MDHEN and CDR2 SYDVKM. V lost 4 bases to trimming and J lost 2 bases; unmatched junction nucleotides: 7.

This clonotype has more than one count but fewer than ten. The chain employs TRBV4-1 and TRBJ2-7, with 8 bases identical to TRBD1. Germline values: CDR1 MGHRA, CDR2 YSYEKL. Trimming removed 3 bases from V and 6 bases from J; junction bases left unmatched: 7. The CDR3 length is 14 residues. CDR3 DNA: TGCGCCAGCAGCCACATCAGGGGGCTTGGCGAGCAGTACTTC. Protein sequence: CASSHIRGLGEQYF.

The chain is built from TRBV24-1 and TRBJ1-2, with D tentatively TRBD1 (5 bases). The CDR3 is 13 amino acids. Germline values: CDR1 KGHDR, CDR2 SFDVKD. V was shortened by 2 bases and J by 4 bases, with 7 bases between the two germline ends. The CDR3: CATSDSTAYGYTF. The CDR3 DNA reads as TGTGCCACCAGTGATTCGACAGCCTATGGCTACACCTTC.

About this clonotype itself: A single base separates this from a much larger clone, so it may be a read error. This chain connects TRBV6-1 to TRBJ2-1; D is possibly TRBD2 (6 bases). Germline loops: CDR1 MNHNS, CDR2 SASEGT. Deletions cut 2 bases from V and 3 bases from J, with 11 bases between. CDR3 length: 15 residues. The CDR3 here is CASSERIADYNEQFF. CDR3 nucleotide sequence: TGTGCCAGCAGTGAACGTATAGCGGACTACAATGAGCAGTTCTTC.

V and J are TRBV7-9 and TRBJ2-7, with D perhaps TRBD1 or TRBD2 (5 bases each). In germline, CDR1 is SEHNR, CDR2 FQNEAQ (reference sequence). The CDR3 is made up of 15 amino acids. V was cut by 5 bases and J by 4 bases, with 18 bases left in between. The CDR3 DNA is TGTGCCAGCAGCCCCCTCCCAGCAGGGAGATACGAGCAGTACTTC. Its translation is CASSPLPAGRYEQYF.

Comment on this clonotype: A single base separates this from a much larger clone, so it may be a read error. The J gene is TRBJ1-1, the V gene TRBV30; D is uncertain. Germline lookup yields CDR1 GTSNPN and CDR2 SVGIG (reference sequence). The CDR3 totals 12 residues. CDR3 sequence reads: CAWGVQDLEAFF. The CDR3 DNA follows: TGTGCCTGGGGTGTCCAGGATCTAGAAGCTTTCTTT.

This clonotype occurred many times. The chain couples TRBV5-5 to TRBJ2-1; 8 positions agree with TRBD2. The CDR3 is 15 amino acids. Germline V gene sequence: CDR1 SGHKS, CDR2 YYEKEE (reference sequence). V was pared by 1 base and J by 4 bases, with 4 bases of the junction left unmatched. DNA for the CDR3: TGTGCCAGCAGCTTGTCCGGGGGGGTGTACAATGAGCAGTTCTTC. It translates to CASSLSGGVYNEQFF.

This clonotype was counted at least ten times. V usage is TRBV27 and J usage is TRBJ2-7; possibly TRBD1 for D (6 bases). Looked up from germline, CDR1 is MNHEY and CDR2 is SMNVEV (reference sequence). Trimming removed 3 bases from V and 3 bases from J, with 15 bases in between. The CDR3 is 15 residues long. The CDR3 DNA reads TGTGCCAGCAGTTTCCTCCCAGGGACACTCTACGAGCAGTACTTC. Protein product: CASSFLPGTLYEQYF.

The chain uses TRBV11-2 and TRBJ2-5; possibly TRBD2 for D (5 bases). The V and J ends lost 5 bases and 0 bases respectively, with 16 bases between them. The CDR3 contains 16 residues. Germline V CDR1 and CDR2: SGHAT, FQNNGV. The CDR3 DNA sequence: TGTGCCAGCAGCCCGCGTCGGGGAGTGTACCAAGAGACCCAGTACTTC. Protein: CASSPRRGVYQETQYF. The full variable domain, its missing parts supplied by reference TRBV11-2 and TRBJ2-5, is EAGVAQSPRYKIIEKRQSVAFWCNPISGHATLYWYQQILGQGPKLLIQFQNNGVVDDSQLPKDRFSAERLKGVDSTLKIQPAKLEDSAVYLCASSPRRGVYQETQYFGPGTRLLVL.

This chain connects TRBV10-1 to TRBJ2-7, with TRBD2 identical over 14 bases. CDR3 length: 15 amino acids. CDR1 and CDR2 from the germline V gene are WNHNN and SYGVQD (reference sequence). J gave up 7 bases and V 6 bases, and 8 bases lay outside the gene matches. The CDR3 DNA reads TGCGCCAGCAGCCTGACTAGCGGGAGGGCCAAAGAGCAGTACTTC. Residues: CASSLTSGRAKEQYF.

The sample holds a few counts of this clonotype. V and J are TRBV5-5 and TRBJ1-2; 11 bases are a match to TRBD1. This CDR3 is 15 amino acids long. Germline loops: CDR1 SGHKS, CDR2 YYEKEE (reference sequence). V lost 7 bases and J lost 6; bases outside the gene matches: 11. The CDR3 sequence: CASFPGDRGIDGYTF. Written as DNA, the CDR3 is TGTGCCAGCTTCCCGGGGGACAGGGGGATTGATGGCTACACCTTC.

This clonotype was seen at least ten times. This chain connects TRBV27 to TRBJ2-3, with a possible D match to TRBD2 (5 bases). Germline V gene data show CDR1 as MNHEY and CDR2 as SMNVEV (reference sequence). V was clipped by 5 bases and J by 2 bases, with 11 bases between them. The CDR3 consists of 14 residues. This CDR3 reads CASSPRGFTDTQYF. For the CDR3, the DNA is TGTGCCAGCAGTCCACGGGGTTTCACAGATACGCAGTATTTT.

This clonotype was counted many times. The DNA of the CDR3 is TGTGCCACCAGCTTATCACAGGGGTTTGGGGAAAAACTGTTTTTT. Translating gives CATSLSQGFGEKLFF. The chain has TRBV15 and TRBJ1-4; 7 bases match TRBD1. The germline V gene encodes CDR1 LNHNV and CDR2 YYDKDF (reference sequence). This CDR3 is 15 amino acids long. With V trimmed by 5 bases and J by 8 bases, 11 bases remained unmatched.

This clonotype was picked up many times. The chain carries TRBV27 and TRBJ1-1; the match to TRBD1 covers 7 bases. Per germline, CDR1 MNHEY and CDR2 SMNVEV (reference sequence). Trimming at V came to 6 bases and at J to 2 bases, leaving 9 bases not matched to a gene. CDR3 length: 15 amino acids. The CDR3 protein is CASSSMGQINTEAFF. CDR3 nucleotides: TGTGCCAGCAGCTCCATGGGACAGATAAACACTGAAGCTTTCTTT.

This clonotype was seen at least ten times. The genes are TRBV2 and TRBJ1-5; D is possibly TRBD1 (6 bases). The CDR3 runs 15 residues. V was pared by 4 bases and J by 6 bases, with 16 bases between. Looked up from germline, CDR1 is SNHLY and CDR2 is FYNNEI. The CDR3 bases are TGTGCCAGCAGTGTTACAGGGAGTAGGGGTCAGCCCCAGCATTTT. It specifies CASSVTGSRGQPQHF. Filled out from reference TRBV2 and TRBJ1-5, the complete variable domain reads EPEVTQTPSHQVTQMGQEVILRCVPISNHLYFYWYRQILGQKVEFLVSFYNNEISEKSEIFDDQFSVERPDGSNFTLKIRSTKLEDSAMYFCASSVTGSRGQPQHFGDGTRLSIL.